Only one count was recorded for the clone carrying this T cell receptor (beta chain). Its antigen is unidentified. The entry originates in a study of OX40 agonist ivuxolimab in advanced cancers. Clones were sequenced by immunoSEQ multiplex PCR, and TCRdb holds only the in-frame ones, with some missing. The data contain about 69,000 clones, 90% of them singletons. Findings of the study overall: CD4+ and CD8+ blood T cells expanded clonally by week 6 at 0.1 to 3.0 mg/kg.

This CDR3 has 15 residues. CDR1 and CDR2 (germline): SGHNT, YYREEE (reference sequence). The ends lost 4 bases at V and 6 bases at J; junction bases unmatched: 10. The source of this sequence is an adult with an advanced solid tumor such as melanoma, head and neck, liver or kidney cancer. V usage is TRBV5-4 and J usage is TRBJ2-1; 7 bases fit TRBD2. The source material was CD4+ or CD8+ T cells sorted from blood, sampled in a trial of the OX40 agonist ivuxolimab. The CDR3 DNA is TGTGCCAGCAGCCCGTTGCGGGGAGGGCCCAATGAGCAGTTCTTC. Its translation is CASSPLRGGPNEQFF.